A single sample gave rise to the 13 T cell receptor beta chains below, sequenced in a study of lymphopenia after photon versus proton radiotherapy. Data came from immunoSEQ multiplex PCR; TCRdb stores just in-frame clones and leaves some out. The data hold 25,000 to 30,000 clones, with 65% to 85% observed a single time. The specimen was peripheral blood, collected from a patient treated with photon-based radiotherapy. The receptors stem from a man aged 45-65 years with gastric cancer.

The V gene is TRBV30, the J gene TRBJ2-3; the D gene is possibly TRBD2 (5 bases). Trimming took off 1 base at V and 0 bases at J, with 8 bases between the two ends. The CDR3 has 14 residues. The germline CDR1 and CDR2 sequences are GTSNPN and SVGIG (reference sequence). Written as DNA, the CDR3 is TGTGCCTGGAGTGCTAGCAAAAGCACAGATACGCAGTATTTT. Translating it yields CAWSASKSTDTQYF.

J is TRBJ2-1 and V is TRBV7-2; 8 bases line up with TRBD2. Germline CDR1 reads SGHTA; CDR2 reads FQGNSA. This CDR3 is 12 amino acids long. Germline trimming cut 1 base from V and 14 bases from J; bases unmatched to any gene: 4. CDR3 sequence reads: CASSLGAGGKFF. The CDR3 DNA reads as TGTGCCAGCAGCTTAGGGGCGGGGGGAAAGTTCTTC.

The chain has TRBV19 and TRBJ2-3, with D possibly TRBD2 on 6 matching bases. Germline-derived CDR1 and CDR2 are LNHDA and SQIVND (reference sequence). The CDR3 runs to 13 residues. The V gene lost 4 bases and the J gene lost 4 bases, with 9 bases spanning the gap. The CDR3 spells CASSTSVSDTQYF. CDR3 in DNA: TGTGCCAGTAGTACTAGCGTCTCAGATACGCAGTATTTT.

The chain couples TRBV5-6 to TRBJ2-1; perhaps TRBD2 as D (5 bases). Trimming took 4 bases from V and 2 from J, leaving 13 bases between them. Per the germline V gene, CDR1 is SGHDT and CDR2 is YYEEEE. The CDR3 is 15 residues long. Here the CDR3 reads CASSPVRATYNEQFF. The CDR3 DNA sequence: TGTGCCAGCAGCCCAGTGAGGGCCACCTACAATGAGCAGTTCTTC.

The chain carries TRBV7-3 and TRBJ1-1, with a weak D call TRBD1 (5 bases). CDR3 length: 13 residues. Germline V gives CDR1 SGHTA, CDR2 FQGTGA. Trimming pared 2 bases from V and 5 bases from J, leaving 9 bases between. The CDR3 protein is CASSLVTGTEAFF. For the CDR3, the DNA is TGTGCCAGCAGCTTAGTCACAGGAACTGAAGCTTTCTTT.

The chain joins TRBV27 to TRBJ1-2; unclear D gene. CDR3 length: 13 amino acids. Germline lookup yields CDR1 MNHEY and CDR2 SMNVEV (reference sequence). The ends were cut back, 3 bases at V and 5 bases at J, with 10 bases in the middle. The CDR3, as DNA: TGTGCCAGCAGTTTTCGTTCAACGTATGGCTACACCTTC. Protein product: CASSFRSTYGYTF.

V is TRBV10-1 and J is TRBJ1-1; D is undetermined. The ends were cut back, 4 bases at V and 3 bases at J, with 9 bases in the middle. Germline V lookup: CDR1 WNHNN, CDR2 SYGVQD (reference sequence). The CDR3 runs to 13 residues. In DNA form, the CDR3 reads TGCGCCAGCAGTGGGGGAAGGGACACTGAAGCTTTCTTT. Its translation: CASSGGRDTEAFF.

CDR3 DNA sequence: TGTGCCAGTAGTCCCATGTCAGAGTACTATGGCTACACCTTC. Residues: CASSPMSEYYGYTF. This chain uses TRBV19 with TRBJ1-2; no reliable D call. V lost 5 bases and J 3 bases, leaving 13 bases between the germline ends. The CDR3 covers 14 residues. Germline V lookup: CDR1 LNHDA, CDR2 SQIVND (reference sequence). Based on the CDR3 plus reference TRBV19 and TRBJ1-2, the full variable domain is DGGITQSPKYLFRKEGQNVTLSCEQNLNHDAMYWYRQDPGQGLRLIYYSQIVNDFQKGDIAEGYSVSREKKESFPLTVTSAQKNPTAFYLCASSPMSEYYGYTFGSGTRLTVV.

This clone turned up a few times. V gene TRBV19 combines with J gene TRBJ2-1; D may correspond to TRBD1 or TRBD2 (5 bases each). The V gene's germline CDR1 is LNHDA and CDR2 SQIVND (reference sequence). V was clipped by 5 bases and J by 3 bases, with 8 bases between them. This CDR3 spans 13 amino acids. CDR3 in amino acids: CASSRDVYNEQFF. In DNA form, the CDR3 reads TGTGCCAGTAGTCGGGACGTCTACAATGAGCAGTTCTTC.

V gene TRBV5-1 combines with J gene TRBJ2-2; D is tentatively TRBD1 or TRBD2 (5 bases each). The CDR3 is made up of 13 amino acids. CDR1 and CDR2 from the germline V gene are SGHRS and YFSETQ. Between the trimmed V and J ends, which lost 7 bases and 3 bases, there was a span of 10 bases. The CDR3 sequence is CASGGLDTGELFF. The CDR3 bases are TGCGCCAGCGGGGGTTTAGACACCGGGGAGCTGTTTTTT.

A few counts support this clone. The genes are TRBV7-2 and TRBJ2-3; D may be TRBD2 (5 bases). The germline CDR1 and CDR2 sequences are SGHTA and FQGNSA. The CDR3 sequence is 16 residues long. V was cut by 4 bases and J by 2 bases, with 16 bases left in between. The CDR3 DNA follows: TGTGCCAGCAGCTCCCACCTAGCTACTGTCACAGATACGCAGTATTTT. This codes for CASSSHLATVTDTQYF. Looking up the rest from reference TRBV7-2 and TRBJ2-3 gives the full variable domain: GAGVSQSPSNKVTEKGKDVELRCDPISGHTALYWYRQSLGQGLEFLIYFQGNSAPDKSGLPSDRFSAERTGGSVSTLTIQRTQQEDSAVYLCASSSHLATVTDTQYFGPGTRLTVL.

The chain uses TRBV9 and TRBJ2-5; 8 bases map to TRBD2. The CDR3 has 14 residues. Germline CDR1 reads SGDLS; CDR2 reads YYNGEE. The ends lost 3 bases at V and 7 bases at J; junction bases unmatched: 8. CDR3 nucleotide sequence: TGTGCCAGCAGCGAGGGGACTAGTGGTGGGACCCAGTACTTC. It codes for CASSEGTSGGTQYF. Together with reference TRBV9 and TRBJ2-5, the CDR3 gives the full variable domain: DSGVTQTPKHLITATGQRVTLRCSPRSGDLSVYWYQQSLDQGLQFLIQYYNGEERAKGNILERFSAQQFPDLHSELNLSSLELGDSALYFCASSEGTSGGTQYFGPGTRLLVL.

The chain employs TRBV14 and TRBJ1-2; D remains unclear. Germline V gives CDR1 SGHDN, CDR2 FVKESK. The CDR3 has 13 amino acids. Deletions cut 2 bases from V and 7 bases from J, with 11 bases between. The CDR3 DNA follows: TGTGCCAGCAGCCAATCGTGGACTCGTGGCTACACCTTC. Amino acids: CASSQSWTRGYTF.